This T cell receptor (beta chain) was documented in a study of control samples from healthy donors and cancer patients. The CDR3 length is 13 residues. Trimming left V 11 bases short and J 3 bases short, with 16 bases between. The V gene's germline CDR1 is LNHNV and CDR2 YYDKDF (reference sequence). TCRdb's copy holds only in-frame clones and misses some; the assay was immunoSEQ multiplex PCR. The data show over 10,000 clones, 77% seen once. The TCR was taken from a male donor with melanoma. Sequencing was done on a sample of formalin-fixed, paraffin-embedded tissue. The V and J genes are TRBV15 and TRBJ1-1; D is uncertain. The DNA for the CDR3 is TGTGCCTCCACTCAGAGCTTGTACACTGAAGCTTTCTTT. As protein: CASTQSLYTEAFF.